The clone carrying this TCR beta chain was observed a handful of times. Its antigen is currently unknown. Amplification targeted TCR beta CDR3 regions from RNA transcripts. Researchers ran a first-round RT-PCR on the TCR CDR3 using the HTBI primer set. TCRdb used MiXCR to reprocess the multiplex PCR reads, holding one entry per CDR3 protein. The sample includes 500,000 to 650,000 distinct CDR3 sequences, about 15% of them seen just once. V lost 6 bases to trimming and J lost 3 bases, with 15 bases between them. The length of the CDR3 is 14 residues. Germline V gene sequence: CDR1 SQVTM, CDR2 ANQGSEA. Patients aged 18 to 65 had newly diagnosed hyperthyroidism that had lasted under 2 months. Exclusion of patients followed from uncontrolled infection, other autoimmune disease, pregnancy or lactation. Diagnoses rested on clinical symptoms, serum thyroxine and TRAb, thyroid ultrasound and orbital computed tomography.

This record belongs to a study of T cells in Graves' hyperthyroidism and ophthalmopathy. Findings and limits, study-wide: Ophthalmopathy was identified by the model a median about 6 months ahead of onset.

The TCR comes from a woman in her thirties or forties with Graves' hyperthyroidism. V is TRBV29-1 and J is TRBJ2-1; the D gene could be TRBD1 or TRBD2 (5 bases each). The material sequenced was blood. In nucleotides, the CDR3 is TGCAGCGTACCCTCCGGGACCCTCTACAATGAGCAGTTCTTC. It specifies CSVPSGTLYNEQFF.